This entry concerns a single TCR beta chain. The antigen remains unidentified. The source of the sample is a study of cytotoxic CD8 clonotypes in ibrutinib-treated CLL. Across the whole study: Patient counts were approximately 12 relapsed/refractory, more than 14 treatment-naive and roughly 18 IGHV unmutated. Partial response occurred in roughly 24 patients and complete response in 2; at median around 5.5 years, approximately 15 remained remitted and about 12 progressed.

The CDR3 length is 16 residues. CDR1 and CDR2 from the germline V gene are MNHEY and SVGAGI. The V end lost 0 bases, the J end lost 6 bases, and 18 bases lay between the germline ends. Assay: immunoSEQ multiplex PCR; the TCRdb copy retains only in-frame clones and omits some. The data contain roughly 250,000 clones, 70% of them singletons. Broader study findings: Clonality went higher at ibrutinib response and then dropped back toward baseline at progression. Sustained-remission and progressing patients had different sampling times.

The origin of this receptor is a human donor with chronic lymphocytic leukemia. The V call is TRBV6-5, the J call TRBJ2-7, with no clear D. This specimen was PBMCs, taken after 24 months of ibrutinib treatment. This chain's CDR3 is CASSYSAGLGLGEQYF. CDR3 DNA sequence: TGTGCCAGCAGTTACTCGGCAGGTTTAGGGCTCGGCGAGCAGTACTTC.